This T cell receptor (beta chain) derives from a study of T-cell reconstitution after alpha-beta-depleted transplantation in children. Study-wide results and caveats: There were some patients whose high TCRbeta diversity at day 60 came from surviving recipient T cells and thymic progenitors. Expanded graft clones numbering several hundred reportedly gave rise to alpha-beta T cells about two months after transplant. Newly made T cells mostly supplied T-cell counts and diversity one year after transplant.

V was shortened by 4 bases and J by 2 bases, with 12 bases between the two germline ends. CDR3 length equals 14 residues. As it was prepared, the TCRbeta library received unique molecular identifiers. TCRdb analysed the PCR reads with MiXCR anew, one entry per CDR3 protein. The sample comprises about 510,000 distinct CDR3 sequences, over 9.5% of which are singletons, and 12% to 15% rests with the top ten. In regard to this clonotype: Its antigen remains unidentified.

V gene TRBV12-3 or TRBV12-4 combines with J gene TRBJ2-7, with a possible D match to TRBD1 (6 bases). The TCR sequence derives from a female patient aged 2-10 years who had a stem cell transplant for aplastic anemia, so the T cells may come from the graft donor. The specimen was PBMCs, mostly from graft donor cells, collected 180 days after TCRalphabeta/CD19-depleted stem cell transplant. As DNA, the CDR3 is TGTGCCAGCAGTTCTTTGCAGGGGCCCTACGAGCAGTACTTC. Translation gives CASSSLQGPYEQYF.